A selection of T cell receptor beta chains follows, all from one sample in a study of blood T cell repertoires in COVID-19. Repertoires were generated with immunoSEQ multiplex PCR, while TCRdb's copy carries only in-frame clones and drops some. Found here are some 490,000 clones, roughly 85% of them singletons; the top ten hold 3% to 4%. The source material was peripheral blood. The receptors derive from a human donor in a cohort sampled during active COVID-19. CDR3s include the opening cysteine and the closing phenylalanine or tryptophan. A D gene is named only where the DNA matches it firmly. Clone sizes are given selectively: once, few, many, or a class where the clone is expanded.

d_call clone_size j_call v_call cdr3_nt cdr3_aa
TRBD1 . TRBJ1-2 TRBV4-3 TGCGCCAGCAGCCAAGGGGGACAGGGGTCTTTGGGCTACACCTTC CASSQGGQGSLGYTF
TRBD2 few TRBJ2-1 TRBV7-3 TGTGCCAGCAGCTTAACGGGCGGGAGGGCCTACAATGAGCAGTTCTTC CASSLTGGRAYNEQFF
TRBD1 . TRBJ2-5 TRBV30 TGTGCCTGGGAGACAGGGACAGAGACCCAGTACTTC CAWETGTETQYF
TRBD2 . TRBJ2-3 TRBV7-7 TGTGCTAGCAGCCTTACCCACGGGGGGTCAGATACGCAGTATTTT CASSLTHGGSDTQYF
TRBD1 . TRBJ1-1 TRBV27 TGTGCCAGCAGTCACCGGACAGGGAACACTGAAGCTTTCTTT CASSHRTGNTEAFF
TRBD1 . TRBJ1-1 TRBV5-4 TGTGCCAGCAGCCCCCCGGGACAGGGGATGAACACTGAAGCTTTCTTT CASSPPGQGMNTEAFF
. few TRBJ1-1 TRBV7-9 TGTGCCAGCAGCTTAGGAGGCATTCAGAACACTGAAGCTTTCTTT CASSLGGIQNTEAFF
TRBD2 . TRBJ2-2 TRBV3-1/TRBV3-2 TGTGCCAGCAGCCAAGCGACTAGCGGGAGCGGCGACACCGGGGAGCTGTTTTTT CASSQATSGSGDTGELFF
TRBD1 . TRBJ2-7 TRBV25-1 TGTGCCAGCAGTGCGGGCAGGGGGTACTACGAGCAGTACTTC CASSAGRGYYEQYF
. . TRBJ1-1 TRBV18 TGTGCCAGCTCACTGGGGCCGAGTCGGACTGAAGCTTTCTTT CASSLGPSRTEAFF
. . TRBJ1-3 TRBV3-1/TRBV3-2 TGTGCCAGCAGCCAAGGGGGAGGAGGCGCCGGAAACACCATATATTTT CASSQGGGGAGNTIYF
. . TRBJ1-2 TRBV29-1 TGCAGCGTTGACCAACAAAACTATGGCTACACCTTC CSVDQQNYGYTF
TRBD2 . TRBJ2-1 TRBV9 TGTGCCAGCAGCGTAGGACTAGCGGACTTGAGCTCCTACAATGAGCAGTTCTTC CASSVGLADLSSYNEQFF
. . TRBJ1-2 TRBV12-3/TRBV12-4 TGTGCCAGCACCGCGACAGGAACCTATGGCTACACCTTC CASTATGTYGYTF
TRBD1 . TRBJ2-7 TRBV13 TGTGCCAGCACATCCGCAGGGGGCTCCTACGAGCAGTACTTC CASTSAGGSYEQYF
TRBD1 . TRBJ2-5 TRBV3-1/TRBV3-2 TGTGCCAGCAGCCAGGCCGGGACAGGGACGGAGACCCAGTACTTC CASSQAGTGTETQYF
. . TRBJ1-1 TRBV6-5 TGTGCCAGCAGCCCACAGAGGGGAGGGAGGACTGAAGCTTTCTTT CASSPQRGGRTEAFF
. . TRBJ2-5 TRBV2 TGTGCCAGCAGTGGTCTGGGGGCAGGAGAGACCCAGTACTTC CASSGLGAGETQYF
. . TRBJ1-3 TRBV9 TGTGCCAGCACCCCTCGGTCGGGGATGGAGAACACCATATATTTT CASTPRSGMENTIYF
TRBD2 . TRBJ2-2 TRBV28 TGTGCCAGCAACTCCCGCGGGGGGATCACCGGGGAGCTGTTTTTT CASNSRGGITGELFF
TRBD1 . TRBJ2-7 TRBV18 TGTGCCAGCTCTAAGGGGGCGGGCTACGAGCAGTACTTC CASSKGAGYEQYF
TRBD2 . TRBJ2-5 TRBV28 TGTGCCAGCAGTACCCGACTAGCGGGAGGGCCGAATCAAGAGACCCAGTACTTC CASSTRLAGGPNQETQYF
. . TRBJ1-1 TRBV19 TGTGCCAGTAGTATAGAAGGGGGTAAGACTGAAGCTTTCTTT CASSIEGGKTEAFF
TRBD2 . TRBJ2-3 TRBV30 TGTGCCTGGAGTCTAGGAGCGGGGAACACAGATACGCAGTATTTT CAWSLGAGNTDTQYF
. few TRBJ1-6 TRBV5-6 TGTGCCAGCAGCTGGCTGACAGGAACCAATTCACCCCTCCACTTT CASSWLTGTNSPLHF
. . TRBJ1-4 TRBV7-8 TGTGCCAGCAGCTTACGCAGGGGCACTAATGAAAAACTGTTTTTT CASSLRRGTNEKLFF
. . TRBJ1-1 TRBV19 TGTGCCAGTAGTAGGCAGGTAGAGCGGACTGAAGCTTTCTTT CASSRQVERTEAFF
TRBD1 . TRBJ1-3 TRBV7-9 TGTGCCAGCAGCGGGACAGGGAACGGAAACACCATATATTTT CASSGTGNGNTIYF
. few TRBJ1-6 TRBV5-1 TGCGCCAGCAGCTTGGATCAGGGGTCGTATAATTCACCCCTCCACTTT CASSLDQGSYNSPLHF
. . TRBJ2-1 TRBV19 TGTGCCAGTAAGGGGGCTAGCGGGCCCCGTAGATGGTTCTTC CASKGASGPRRWFF
TRBD1 once TRBJ1-2 TRBV18 TGTGCCAGCTCACTACCCCGGGACAGGGTCAACTATGGCTACACCTTC CASSLPRDRVNYGYTF